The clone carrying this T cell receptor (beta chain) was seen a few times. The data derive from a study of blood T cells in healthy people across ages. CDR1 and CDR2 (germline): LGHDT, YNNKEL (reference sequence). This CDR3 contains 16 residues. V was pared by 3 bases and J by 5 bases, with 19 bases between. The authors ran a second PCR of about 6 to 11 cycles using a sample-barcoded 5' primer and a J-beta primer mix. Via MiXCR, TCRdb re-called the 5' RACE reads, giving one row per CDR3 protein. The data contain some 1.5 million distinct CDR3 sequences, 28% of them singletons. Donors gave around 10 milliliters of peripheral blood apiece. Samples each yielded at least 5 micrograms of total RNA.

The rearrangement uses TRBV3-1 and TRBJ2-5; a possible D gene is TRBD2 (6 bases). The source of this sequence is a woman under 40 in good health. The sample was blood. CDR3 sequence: CASSQRPGLRSETQYF. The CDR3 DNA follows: TGTGCCAGCAGCCAGAGACCGGGACTCCGGTCGGAGACCCAGTACTTC.